Listed here are 12 T cell receptor beta chains from one sample, sequenced in a study of Graves' ophthalmopathy and Graves' hyperthyroidism. RNA transcripts provided the template for amplifying TCR beta CDR3 regions. Amplification began with first-round RT-PCR using HTBI primers, then second-round multiplex PCR was performed. TCRdb called the multiplex PCR reads again in MiXCR, with one record for every CDR3 protein. This table has about 740,000 distinct CDR3 sequences, 40% appearing once. Sequencing used peripheral blood. These receptors were collected from an adult man with Graves' ophthalmopathy.

With regard to this clonotype: A much more abundant neighbour one base away suggests this may be a read error. V usage is TRBV11-2 and J usage is TRBJ2-7, with unresolved D. V gave up 3 bases and J gave up 3 bases, with 9 bases separating them. The CDR3 covers 13 residues. CDR1 and CDR2 from the germline V gene are SGHAT and FQNNGV. The CDR3 spells CASSFRFLYEQYF. CDR3 DNA: TGTGCCAGCAGCTTCCGTTTTCTCTACGAGCAGTACTTC.

As to this clonotype: A read error may be the cause here, since a much bigger clone is one base away. J is TRBJ2-2 and V is TRBV29-1, with 7 nucleotides matching TRBD2. The germline V gene has CDR1 SQVTM and CDR2 ANQGSEA. The CDR3 runs to 15 residues. J was trimmed by 4 bases and V by 4 bases; bases with no gene match: 9. The CDR3 reads CSVGDGREATGELFF. Written as DNA, the CDR3 is TGCAGCGTTGGAGATGGACGGGAGGCCACCGGGGAGCTGTTTTTT.

This chain uses TRBV5-7 with TRBJ2-7; D gene ambiguous. TRBV5-7 is marked as an open reading frame, function uncertain. The ends were cut back, 3 bases at V and 2 bases at J, with 18 bases in the middle. The CDR3 runs to 16 residues. Here the CDR3 DNA reads TGTGCCAGCAGCTGGGTAGGATACGTAACCACCTACGAGCAGTACTTC. It encodes CASSWVGYVTTYEQYF.

This clonotype has more than one count but fewer than ten. CDR3 DNA sequence: TGTGCCAGCAGTGCCCAGATCGAGCAGTACTTC. As protein: CASSAQIEQYF. This chain uses TRBV6-2 or TRBV6-3 with TRBJ2-7, with D uncertain. The CDR3 covers 11 residues. Germline-derived CDR1 and CDR2 are MNHEY and SVGEGT. V lost 5 bases to trimming and J lost 6 bases, with 8 bases between them.

The chain employs TRBV7-3 and TRBJ2-7; TRBD2 agrees at 7 bases. In germline, CDR1 is SGHTA, CDR2 FQGTGA. V shed 5 bases and J 2 bases; nucleotides not matched to a gene: 9. The CDR3 covers 15 residues. This CDR3 is CASSPLSGGAYEQYF. CDR3 nucleotide sequence: TGTGCCAGCAGCCCCCTTTCTGGGGGGGCCTACGAGCAGTACTTC.

The V and J genes are TRBV29-1 and TRBJ2-2; possibly TRBD1 for D (5 bases). The V gene's germline CDR1 is SQVTM and CDR2 ANQGSEA. V was trimmed by 3 bases and J by 8 bases, leaving 13 bases between them. The CDR3 loop spans 13 amino acids. The CDR3 DNA follows: TGCAGCGTTGACCTCCAATGGACAGGGGAGCTGTTTTTT. This sequence encodes CSVDLQWTGELFF.

The sample holds a few counts of this clonotype. This chain uses TRBV24-1 with TRBJ1-5, with 8 bases that match TRBD1. This CDR3 comprises 14 residues. Germline CDR1 is KGHDR and CDR2 is SFDVKD. J lost 6 bases, V lost 6 bases, and 6 bases had no gene match. CDR3 sequence: CATSLAGGGQPQHF. The CDR3 DNA follows: TGTGCCACCAGTTTAGCAGGGGGCGGTCAGCCCCAGCATTTT.

This clonotype was recorded a few times. The V call is TRBV24-1, the J call TRBJ1-5; 9 nucleotides agree with TRBD1. The CDR3 runs to 17 residues. Per the germline V gene, CDR1 is KGHDR and CDR2 is SFDVKD. Trimming at V came to 11 bases and at J to 3 bases, leaving 16 bases not matched to a gene. The CDR3 DNA reads TGTGCCAGCAGCTCCCACGCGGGGACAGGGTCCAATCAGCCCCAGCATTTT. Amino acid sequence: CASSSHAGTGSNQPQHF.

This clonotype was seen at least ten times. This rearrangement joins TRBV7-9 to TRBJ1-2; a weak D match, TRBD1 (5 bases). The V gene lost 6 bases and the J gene lost 0 bases, with 14 bases spanning the gap. CDR3 length equals 15 residues. Germline V lookup: CDR1 SEHNR, CDR2 FQNEAQ (reference sequence). CDR3 nucleotide sequence: TGTGCCAGCAGGATTGGGGGGGGAGCTAACTATGGCTACACCTTC. Translated: CASRIGGGANYGYTF.

The count of this clonotype is one. This chain joins TRBV11-1 and TRBJ1-4; D remains unclear. The CDR3 consists of 14 residues. Trimming stripped 4 bases from V and 3 bases from J, with 9 bases between. Germline V gives CDR1 SGHAT, CDR2 FQDESV (reference sequence). CDR3 in DNA: TGTGCCAGCAGCTCGGGATCGTCTAATGAAAAACTGTTTTTT. It specifies CASSSGSSNEKLFF.

This clonotype has a count of ten or more. This chain joins TRBV7-2 and TRBJ1-1, with D possibly being TRBD1 (6 bases). This CDR3 spans 14 amino acids. V lost 5 bases and J 4 bases, leaving 14 bases between the germline ends. CDR1 SGHTA and CDR2 FQGNSA come from the germline V gene. The CDR3 DNA sequence: TGTGCCAGCAGCCCTAGTATAGGGGGCACTGAAGCTTTCTTT. This codes for CASSPSIGGTEAFF.

The rearrangement uses TRBV19 and TRBJ2-7, with TRBD2 as a possible D gene (6 bases). CDR3 length: 14 residues. The germline V gene encodes CDR1 LNHDA and CDR2 SQIVND (reference sequence). The germline V and J ends were trimmed by 6 bases and 2 bases, with 14 bases remaining between them. CDR3 in DNA: TGTGCCAGTAGCTGGACTAACCAACCCTACGAGCAGTACTTC. It translates to CASSWTNQPYEQYF.